Sequencing of this T cell receptor beta chain was carried out in a study of cytomegalovirus exposure and HLA in healthy donors. Whole-study context: Researchers found that around 80% of under 450 genotyped donors fell within the Caucasian-associated ancestry cluster.

Only a few counts were recorded for this clone. Its antigen is currently unknown. Study-wide points: An apparent linkage of common viral pathogens to several of the most significant clusters emerged in a later analysis.

60 Vbeta and 13 Jbeta primers were used in PCR. Profiling relied on immunoSEQ multiplex PCR, and the TCRdb table lists in-frame clones only, not all of them. The sample records over 150,000 clones, 60% to 85% being singletons. The sequence was obtained from a woman between 45 and 60 years old in good health and CMV-seropositive. The source material was PBMCs.

The CDR3 reads CATRGVLNEQFF. CDR3 nucleotide sequence: TGTGCCACCAGGGGAGTATTGAATGAGCAGTTCTTC. This chain links TRBV15 with TRBJ2-1; D may be TRBD2 (5 bases). CDR3 length equals 12 residues. Germline lookup yields CDR1 LNHNV and CDR2 YYDKDF (reference sequence). V was clipped by 6 bases and J by 7 bases, with 10 bases between them.